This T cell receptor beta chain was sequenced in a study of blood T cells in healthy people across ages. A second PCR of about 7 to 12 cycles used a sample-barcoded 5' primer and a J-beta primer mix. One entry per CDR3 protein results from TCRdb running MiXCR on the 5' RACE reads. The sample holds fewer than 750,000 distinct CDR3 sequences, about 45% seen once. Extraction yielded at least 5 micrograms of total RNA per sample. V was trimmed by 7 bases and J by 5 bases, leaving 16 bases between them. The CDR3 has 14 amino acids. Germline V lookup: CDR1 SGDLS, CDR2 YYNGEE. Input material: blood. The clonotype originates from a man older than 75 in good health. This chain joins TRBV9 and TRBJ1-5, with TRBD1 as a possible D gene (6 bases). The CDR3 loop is CASGRGLGYQPQHF. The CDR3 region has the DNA TGTGCCAGCGGCAGGGGTTTAGGTTATCAGCCCCAGCATTTT.